This T cell receptor beta chain was sequenced in a study of T cell responses to AZD1222 COVID-19 vaccine. Study-wide points: Targeting of unmutated variant regions was reportedly seen in nearly half of spike-specific TCRs.

This CDR3 has 13 amino acids. V was pared by 8 bases and J by 4 bases, with 2 bases of the junction left unmatched. Germline CDR1 SGHNT, CDR2 YENEEA. Concerning this clone itself: Its antigen is not known.

TCRdb's copy holds only in-frame clones and misses some; the assay was immunoSEQ multiplex PCR. This table has about 92,000 clones, around 88% appearing once. The genes are TRBV11-3 and TRBJ2-1; 10 nucleotides line up with TRBD1. The material was peripheral blood, obtained on day 0 of MenACWY control vaccination. This sequence was found in an adult in good health. CDR3 sequence (DNA): TGTGCCAGCTCGGGACAGGGGTACAATGAGCAGTTCTTC. Translating gives CASSGQGYNEQFF. The full variable domain, in which reference TRBV11-3 and TRBJ2-1 provide the parts outside the CDR3, is EAGVVQSPRYKIIEKKQPVAFWCNPISGHNTLYWYLQNLGQGPELLIRYENEEAVDDSQLPKDRFSAERLKGVDSTLKIQPAELGDSAVYLCASSGQGYNEQFFGPGTRLTVL.